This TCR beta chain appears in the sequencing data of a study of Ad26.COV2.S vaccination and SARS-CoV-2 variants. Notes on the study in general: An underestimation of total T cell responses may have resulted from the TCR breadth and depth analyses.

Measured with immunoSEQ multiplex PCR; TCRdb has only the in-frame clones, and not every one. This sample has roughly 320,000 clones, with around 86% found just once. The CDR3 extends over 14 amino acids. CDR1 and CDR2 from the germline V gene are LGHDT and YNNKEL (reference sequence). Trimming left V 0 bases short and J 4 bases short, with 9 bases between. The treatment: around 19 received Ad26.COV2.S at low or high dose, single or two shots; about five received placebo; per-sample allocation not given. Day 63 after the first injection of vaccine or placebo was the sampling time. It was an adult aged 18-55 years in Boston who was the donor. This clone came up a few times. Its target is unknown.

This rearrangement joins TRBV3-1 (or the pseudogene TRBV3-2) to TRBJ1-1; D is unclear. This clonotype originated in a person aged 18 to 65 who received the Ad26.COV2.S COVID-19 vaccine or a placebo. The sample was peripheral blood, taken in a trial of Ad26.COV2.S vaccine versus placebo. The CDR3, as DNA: TGTGCCAGCAGCCAAGAGTTGATTAGCACTGAAGCTTTCTTT. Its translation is CASSQELISTEAFF.